The 19 T cell receptor beta chains in this list originate from one sample, sequenced in a study of shared clonotypes between healthy human individuals. The table came from immunoSEQ multiplex PCR; TCRdb's copy has only in-frame clones and leaves some out. Here the sample spans about 2.3 million clones, around 90% being singletons. Sequenced sample: naive CD4+ T cells from PBMCs. Specified subset: CD45RA+ positively selected. All receptors derive from a man between 18 and 35 years old in good health. Some clones in this sample may be carry-over from other donors' samples.

The chain recombines TRBV19 with TRBJ2-2; D not resolved. V lost 10 bases, J lost 3 bases, and 6 bases lay in between. Germline assignment: CDR1 LNHDA and CDR2 SQIVND (reference sequence). The CDR3 has 11 amino acids. The CDR3 sequence: CATRHTGELFF. DNA for the CDR3: TGTGCCACAAGGCACACCGGGGAGCTGTTTTTT.

The J gene is TRBJ2-5, the V gene TRBV5-1; D is unresolved. CDR1 and CDR2 from the germline V gene are SGHRS and YFSETQ. The CDR3 has 13 amino acids. With 6 bases removed from V and 5 bases from J, the gap between germline ends came to 14 bases. As DNA, the CDR3 is TGCGCCAGCACACGCGCCACCCTGGAGACCCAGTACTTC. Translating it yields CASTRATLETQYF.

The V gene is TRBV7-3, the J gene TRBJ2-1; D is perhaps TRBD2 (6 bases). Germline V CDR1 and CDR2: SGHTA, FQGTGA. The V end lost 4 bases, the J end lost 7 bases, and 17 bases lay between the germline ends. The CDR3 spans 15 residues. Here the CDR3 reads CASSSPVSGVNEQFF. CDR3 coding DNA: TGTGCCAGCAGCTCTCCCGTTTCGGGGGTAAATGAGCAGTTCTTC.

The gene calls are TRBV11-2 and TRBJ2-1; 12 bases are shared with TRBD2. The germline CDR1 and CDR2 sequences are SGHAT and FQNNGV. The length of the CDR3 is 16 residues. V shed 5 bases and J 5 bases; nucleotides not matched to a gene: 7. The CDR3 spells CASSVRTSGDDNEQFF. The DNA of the CDR3 is TGTGCCAGCAGCGTACGGACTAGCGGGGATGACAATGAGCAGTTCTTC. The whole variable domain, filled in from reference TRBV11-2 and TRBJ2-1, reads EAGVAQSPRYKIIEKRQSVAFWCNPISGHATLYWYQQILGQGPKLLIQFQNNGVVDDSQLPKDRFSAERLKGVDSTLKIQPAKLEDSAVYLCASSVRTSGDDNEQFFGPGTRLTVL.

The chain combines TRBV7-2 with TRBJ2-2; 7 bases match TRBD1. The CDR3 runs 16 residues. The V and J ends lost 5 bases and 2 bases, in that order; junction bases with no gene match: 8. Germline CDR1 is SGHTA and CDR2 is FQGNSA. This CDR3 reads CASSPLGTANTGELFF. CDR3 nucleotide sequence: TGTGCCAGCAGCCCTCTCGGGACAGCTAACACCGGGGAGCTGTTTTTT.

This chain joins TRBV5-1 and TRBJ2-2; D is ambiguous. CDR3 length equals 14 residues. V was clipped by 0 bases and J by 5 bases, with 8 bases between them. Looked up from germline, CDR1 is SGHRS and CDR2 is YFSETQ. For the CDR3, the DNA is TGCGCCAGCAGCTTGGCTTCACTAACCGGGGAGCTGTTTTTT. Protein: CASSLASLTGELFF.

V gene TRBV28 combines with J gene TRBJ2-1; 11 bases fit TRBD2. V trimming: 6 bases; J trimming: 6 bases; junction bases outside the gene matches: 7. The CDR3 consists of 15 residues. From germline, CDR1 is MDHEN and CDR2 SYDVKM. CDR3 bases: TGTGCCAGCAGCCCGACTAGCGGGGTGGTCAATGAGCAGTTCTTC. Translating gives CASSPTSGVVNEQFF.

The rearrangement uses TRBV5-4 and TRBJ2-7, with D tentatively TRBD2 (6 bases). Trimming pared 0 bases from V and 9 bases from J, leaving 19 bases between. CDR3 length: 15 amino acids. Germline values: CDR1 SGHNT, CDR2 YYREEE (reference sequence). The CDR3 protein is CASSLAGGRELRQYF. CDR3 DNA sequence: TGTGCCAGCAGCTTGGCCGGGGGTAGGGAGCTGAGGCAGTACTTC.

The V call is TRBV5-1, the J call TRBJ2-5, with D possibly TRBD1 on 5 matching bases. The CDR3 covers 14 residues. With 3 bases removed from V and 1 base from J, the gap between germline ends came to 10 bases. Germline-derived CDR1 and CDR2 are SGHRS and YFSETQ. CDR3 sequence reads: CASSSLTVQETQYF. DNA for the CDR3: TGCGCCAGCAGCTCCCTGACAGTCCAAGAGACCCAGTACTTC.

J is TRBJ2-5 and V is TRBV7-2, with 10 bases identical to TRBD2. The CDR3 is 15 amino acids. V lost 3 bases and J lost 5; bases outside the gene matches: 6. Germline V gene lookup returns CDR1 SGHTA and CDR2 FQGNSA. The CDR3 sequence is CASSFTSGMGETQYF. Here the CDR3 DNA reads TGTGCCAGCAGCTTTACTAGCGGGATGGGGGAGACCCAGTACTTC.

V and J are TRBV14 and TRBJ2-7; maybe TRBD2 (6 bases). The germline V and J ends were trimmed by 2 bases and 3 bases, with 17 bases remaining between them. The V gene's germline CDR1 is SGHDN and CDR2 FVKESK. This CDR3 has 16 residues. The CDR3 coding sequence is TGTGCCAGCAGCCAACCCGGGAGAGGCCGCAGCTACGAGCAGTACTTC. Encoded protein: CASSQPGRGRSYEQYF.

This sequence joins TRBV27 and TRBJ2-3; 14 nucleotides agree with TRBD2. This CDR3 has 20 amino acids. Unmatched junction bases numbered 22, after V lost 8 bases and J lost 6 bases. Germline assignment: CDR1 MNHEY and CDR2 SMNVEV (reference sequence). The CDR3 spells CASGPPGTSGRPRGVDTQYF. The CDR3 nucleotides are TGTGCCAGCGGCCCCCCCGGGACTAGCGGGAGACCTCGAGGGGTTGATACGCAGTATTTT.

The chain carries TRBV28 and TRBJ2-1; tentatively, D is TRBD2 (5 bases). The CDR3 sequence is 12 residues long. Germline V CDR1 and CDR2: MDHEN, SYDVKM. V lost 6 bases and J 4 bases, leaving 7 bases between the germline ends. DNA for the CDR3: TGTGCCAGCAGCGGGATTTACAATGAGCAGTTCTTC. It codes for CASSGIYNEQFF.

V gene TRBV27 combines with J gene TRBJ2-2; D not resolved. The CDR3 runs 14 residues. The V end lost 5 bases, the J end lost 0 bases, and 7 bases lay between the germline ends. Germline V gene sequence: CDR1 MNHEY, CDR2 SMNVEV (reference sequence). The CDR3 sequence: CASSGRTNTGELFF. CDR3 nucleotide sequence: TGTGCCAGCAGTGGACGAACGAACACCGGGGAGCTGTTTTTT.

The V and J genes are TRBV19 and TRBJ1-1, with a possible D match to TRBD1 (5 bases). The V and J ends lost 4 bases and 2 bases respectively, with 14 bases between them. Germline-derived CDR1 and CDR2 are LNHDA and SQIVND (reference sequence). The CDR3 covers 15 residues. The DNA of the CDR3 is TGTGCCAGTAGTACCGTCAGGGAACGAAACACTGAAGCTTTCTTT. It translates to CASSTVRERNTEAFF.

J is TRBJ1-3 and V is TRBV18; TRBD1 might be the D (5 bases). Trimming left V 5 bases short and J 1 base short, with 9 bases between. CDR1 KGHSH and CDR2 LQKENI come from the germline V gene. CDR3 length: 14 residues. The CDR3 protein is CASSTGQSGNTIYF. Written as DNA, the CDR3 is TGTGCCAGCTCAACAGGACAATCTGGAAACACCATATATTTT.

The chain recombines TRBV19 with TRBJ1-1; D may be TRBD1 (5 bases). Looked up from germline, CDR1 is LNHDA and CDR2 is SQIVND (reference sequence). Trimming took 10 bases from V and 7 from J, leaving 19 bases between them. This CDR3 spans 13 amino acids. The CDR3, as DNA: TGTGCCACTAACTCATTTCCGGGGGTTGAAGCTTTCTTT. This gives the protein CATNSFPGVEAFF.

The rearrangement links TRBV5-6 to TRBJ1-1; D is uncertain. Germline CDR1 is SGHDT and CDR2 is YYEEEE. Trimming left V 0 bases short and J 8 bases short, with 14 bases between. The CDR3 is made up of 14 amino acids. This chain's CDR3 is CASSLVGPYREAFF. In nucleotides, the CDR3 is TGTGCCAGCAGCTTGGTCGGACCGTACAGAGAAGCTTTCTTT.

V and J are TRBV28 and TRBJ1-5; D uncertain. CDR1 is MDHEN and CDR2 is SYDVKM in the germline V gene. With 2 bases removed from V and 0 bases from J, the gap between germline ends came to 20 bases. The length of the CDR3 is 19 residues. The CDR3 DNA is TGTGCCAGCAGTTTAATCCCCCCTGCAGTTTATAATAGCAATCAGCCCCAGCATTTT. Encoded protein: CASSLIPPAVYNSNQPQHF.